This T cell receptor beta chain was sequenced in a study of OX40 agonist ivuxolimab in advanced cancers. Study-level information: Every 2 weeks, patients got intravenous ivuxolimab at one of six dose levels (0.01-10 mg/kg).

As to this clone: As yet, its antigen is unknown.

The CDR3 runs to 14 residues. The method was immunoSEQ multiplex PCR; TCRdb's version includes in-frame clones alone and lacks a portion of them. The profile shows about 92,000 clones, roughly four fifths of them singletons. Study-level points and caveats: The authors did not determine the antigen specificity of the expanded peripheral T cells.

J is TRBJ2-1 and V is TRBV21-1; the table's D call of TRBD1 was not tested on the DNA. TRBV21-1 is described as a pseudogene. The sequencing used CD4+ or CD8+ T cells sorted from blood, collected in a trial of the OX40 agonist ivuxolimab. This receptor was identified in an adult with an advanced solid tumor such as melanoma, head and neck, liver or kidney cancer. CDR3 sequence (DNA): TGTGCCAGCAGACAATCCCCAGCCTACAATGAGCAGTTCTTC. Residues: CASRQSPAYNEQFF.